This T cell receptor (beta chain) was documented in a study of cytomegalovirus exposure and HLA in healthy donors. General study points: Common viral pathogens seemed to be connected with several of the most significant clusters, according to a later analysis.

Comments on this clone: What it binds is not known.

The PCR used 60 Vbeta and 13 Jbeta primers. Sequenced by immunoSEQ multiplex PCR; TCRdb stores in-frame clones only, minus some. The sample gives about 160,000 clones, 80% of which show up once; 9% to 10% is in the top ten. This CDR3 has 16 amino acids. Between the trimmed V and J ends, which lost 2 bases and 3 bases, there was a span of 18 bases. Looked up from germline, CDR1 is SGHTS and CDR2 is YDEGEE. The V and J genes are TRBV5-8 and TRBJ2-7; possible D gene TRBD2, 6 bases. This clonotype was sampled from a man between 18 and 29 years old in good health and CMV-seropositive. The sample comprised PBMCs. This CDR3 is CASSLPRWDSNYEQYF. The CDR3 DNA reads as TGTGCCAGCAGCTTACCCCGCTGGGACTCTAACTACGAGCAGTACTTC.